These 23 T cell receptor beta chains were sequenced from one sample in a study of human T cells and chemical hapten exposure. TCRdb analysed the RACE reads with MiXCR anew, one entry per CDR3 protein. The repertoire holds roughly 50,000 distinct CDR3 sequences, with roughly 10% as singletons. Time point reported: patch test 3, about 24 weeks after DPC sensitization. Documented treatment: therapeutic diphenylcyclopropenone sensitization with weekly scalp DPC. Sample: whole blood, taken in connection with sensitization to the hapten diphenylcyclopropenone (DPC). The receptors derive from a woman between 40 and 50 years old with alopecia areata. Some clones in this sample may be carry-over from other donors' samples.

This clonotype was detected only a few times. DNA for the CDR3: TGTGCCAGCACTGAGGCCGGGTTTGGCTACACCTTC. Amino acid sequence: CASTEAGFGYTF. V is TRBV12-3 or TRBV12-4 and J is TRBJ1-2, with D unresolved. The V end lost 7 bases, the J end lost 7 bases, and 13 bases lay between the germline ends. The CDR3 loop spans 12 amino acids.

This clonotype has ten or more counts. The rearrangement uses TRBV2 and TRBJ1-4, with a tentative D call TRBD1 (6 bases). V was shortened by 5 bases and J by 6 bases, with 13 bases between the two germline ends. CDR1 is SNHLY, CDR2 FYNNEI, per germline. CDR3 size: 14 residues. The CDR3 coding sequence is TGTGCCAGCAGTCTGTCGGGGGGCGATGAAAAACTGTTTTTT. This gives the protein CASSLSGGDEKLFF.

Concerning this clonotype: An end of the junction does not agree with germline; a read error may underlie this. The chain joins TRBV5-1 to TRBJ2-3; unclear D gene. The CDR3 has 13 amino acids. Germline CDR1 and CDR2: SGHRS and YFSETQ. The DNA for the CDR3 is TGCGTCAGCAGCTTGCAGGTTTCAGATACGCAGTATTTT. Amino acids: CVSSLQVSDTQYF.

This clonotype was observed at least ten times. The V and J genes are TRBV20-1 and TRBJ1-1; D is uncertain. V lost 0 bases to trimming and J lost 5 bases, with 16 bases between them. The CDR3 loop spans 15 amino acids. Germline lookup yields CDR1 DFQATT and CDR2 SNEGSKA (reference sequence). DNA of the CDR3: TGCAGTGCTAGAGAGCCGACCGTCGGGAGGACTGAAGCTTTCTTT. Protein product: CSAREPTVGRTEAFF.

This clonotype has just a few counts. V and J are TRBV20-1 and TRBJ1-6, with no clear D. Germline CDR1 and CDR2: DFQATT and SNEGSKA (reference sequence). Trimming removed 3 bases at V and 5 bases at J, with 8 bases between. The CDR3 is made up of 13 amino acids. CDR3 in DNA: TGCAGTGCTAGCGCACCGAATAATTCACCCCTCCACTTT. Translated, it gives CSASAPNNSPLHF.

The V call is TRBV25-1, the J call TRBJ1-5, with D unresolved. The CDR3 loop spans 14 amino acids. Looked up from germline, CDR1 is MGHDK and CDR2 is SYGVNS. Trimming left V 1 base short and J 3 bases short, with 7 bases between. The CDR3 here is CASSEWEVNQPQHF. DNA of the CDR3: TGTGCCAGCAGTGAATGGGAGGTCAATCAGCCCCAGCATTTT.

This clonotype was counted at least ten times. V and J are TRBV29-1 and TRBJ1-2, with 9 bases lining up with TRBD1. The V and J ends lost 7 bases and 10 bases, in that order; junction bases with no gene match: 19. Germline V lookup: CDR1 SQVTM, CDR2 ANQGSEA. The CDR3 has 15 amino acids. The CDR3 protein is CSAENTGTGRISYTF. CDR3 DNA: TGCAGCGCGGAGAATACGGGGACAGGGAGGATATCCTACACCTTC.

A few counts support this clonotype. The CDR3 reads CASREGTGETQYF. CDR3 nucleotide sequence: TGCGCCAGCAGGGAGGGCACGGGAGAGACCCAGTACTTC. V is TRBV5-1 and J is TRBJ2-5, with TRBD2 as a possible D gene (6 bases). Per the germline V gene, CDR1 is SGHRS and CDR2 is YFSETQ. Between the trimmed V and J ends, which lost 5 bases and 4 bases, there was a span of 12 bases. The CDR3 contains 13 residues.

CDR3 bases: TGTGCCAGCAGCCCGCGGATTGACAGTGAAGCTTTCTTT. Residues: CASSPRIDSEAFF. V is TRBV14 and J is TRBJ1-1; tentative D call: TRBD1 (5 bases). V was shortened by 4 bases and J by 7 bases, with 13 bases between the two germline ends. CDR3 size: 13 residues. CDR1 and CDR2 (germline): SGHDN, FVKESK.

This chain joins TRBV28 and TRBJ1-5; tentatively, D is TRBD1 (6 bases). Looked up from germline, CDR1 is MDHEN and CDR2 is SYDVKM. This CDR3 has 14 amino acids. Trimming took off 5 bases at V and 6 bases at J, with 14 bases between the two ends. The CDR3 spells CASSITGTSQPQHF. The CDR3, as DNA: TGTGCCAGCAGTATCACAGGGACGAGTCAGCCCCAGCATTTT.

This clonotype was observed a few times. This rearrangement joins TRBV7-2 to TRBJ2-3; D call uncertain. Germline V CDR1 and CDR2: SGHTA, FQGNSA. V shed 5 bases and J shed 2 bases, with 17 bases lying between them. The CDR3 covers 16 residues. CDR3 region: CASSPSQGGYTDTQYF. CDR3 nucleotide sequence: TGTGCCAGCAGCCCGTCTCAAGGCGGTTACACAGATACGCAGTATTTT.

This clonotype turned up a few times. The J gene is TRBJ2-1, the V gene TRBV12-3 or TRBV12-4; no clear D. The V end was cut by 3 bases, the J end by 7 bases, with 4 bases between. The CDR3 is made up of 11 amino acids. The CDR3 sequence is CASSLGNEQFF. The DNA for the CDR3 is TGTGCCAGCAGTTTGGGGAATGAGCAGTTCTTC.

This clonotype has just a few counts. V gene TRBV5-4 combines with J gene TRBJ2-2; the match to TRBD2 covers 7 bases. V lost 4 bases and J lost 2; bases outside the gene matches: 11. There are 17 residues in the CDR3. Germline assignment: CDR1 SGHNT and CDR2 YYREEE (reference sequence). Here the CDR3 DNA reads TGTGCCAGCAGCCACACGAGGAGCGGGGTAAACACCGGGGAGCTGTTTTTT. It specifies CASSHTRSGVNTGELFF.

In its sample, this clonotype was seen many times. The CDR3 protein is CASSYGTSAFF. In nucleotides, the CDR3 is TGTGCCAGCAGTTACGGGACGTCGGCTTTCTTT. This sequence joins TRBV6-5 and TRBJ1-1, with a possible D match to TRBD1 (5 bases). V lost 2 bases to trimming and J lost 11 bases, with 9 bases between them. CDR1 is MNHEY, CDR2 SVGAGI, per germline. This CDR3 region has 11 residues.

This clonotype was detected only a few times. The chain links TRBV20-1 to TRBJ1-1; 8 nucleotides line up with TRBD1. The CDR3 totals 16 residues. V lost 8 bases to trimming and J lost 6 bases; unmatched junction nucleotides: 20. The germline V gene encodes CDR1 DFQATT and CDR2 SNEGSKA (reference sequence). The CDR3 DNA is TGCAGTCCAGAGGGAACGGGACAGGTGGTGGGTTCTGAAGCTTTCTTT. Translating it yields CSPEGTGQVVGSEAFF.

V is TRBV18 and J is TRBJ2-3, with TRBD1 identical over 8 bases. Losses at the gene ends were 2 bases for V and 2 bases for J; bases not matched to a gene: 6. The CDR3 extends over 16 amino acids. Per germline, CDR1 KGHSH and CDR2 LQKENI. CDR3 protein: CASSPSRTGNTDTQYF. As DNA, the CDR3 is TGTGCCAGCTCACCATCCCGGACAGGGAACACAGATACGCAGTATTTT.

This clonotype was picked up many times. J is TRBJ1-6 and V is TRBV5-4; D is unclear. Trimming pared 4 bases from V and 10 bases from J, leaving 21 bases between. The CDR3 has 16 amino acids. CDR1 is SGHNT, CDR2 YYREEE, per germline (reference sequence). CDR3 in DNA: TGTGCCAGCAGCCCACCGGGAGGCAGGACTACATCACCCCTCCACTTT. Protein product: CASSPPGGRTTSPLHF.

This clonotype was counted at least ten times. V usage is TRBV20-1 and J usage is TRBJ2-5; 8 positions match TRBD2. CDR1 and CDR2 (germline): DFQATT, SNEGSKA (reference sequence). This CDR3 is built from 15 residues. V gave up 6 bases and J gave up 0 bases; unmatched junction bases: 9. This chain's CDR3 is CSAPGGGMYQETQYF. CDR3 nucleotide sequence: TGCAGTGCCCCGGGCGGGGGGATGTACCAAGAGACCCAGTACTTC.

The chain employs TRBV9 and TRBJ2-1; D call uncertain. The CDR3 has 13 amino acids. V was clipped by 1 base and J by 2 bases, with 4 bases between them. CDR1 is SGDLS and CDR2 is YYNGEE in the germline V gene. The CDR3 bases are TGTGCCAGCAGCGTAAGGACCTACAATGAGCAGTTCTTC. This codes for CASSVRTYNEQFF.

Notes on this clonotype: Possible read error: a much larger clone is one base away. This chain links TRBV19 with TRBJ2-3; 8 positions agree with TRBD2. The trim removed 7 bases at V and 2 bases at J, leaving 5 bases unmatched. This CDR3 has 14 residues. Germline V gives CDR1 LNHDA, CDR2 SQIVND (reference sequence). In DNA, the CDR3 is TGTGCCAGTAATTTAGCGGGACACACAGATACGCAGTATTTT. Translating gives CASNLAGHTDTQYF.

V is TRBV7-8 and J is TRBJ1-4, with a tentative D call TRBD1 (5 bases). V was cut by 4 bases and J by 1 base, with 16 bases left in between. The CDR3 runs 17 residues. Germline CDR1 SGHVS, CDR2 FQNEAQ. CDR3 amino acids: CASSSHLLGGTNEKLFF. For the CDR3, the DNA is TGTGCCAGCAGCTCCCATTTGTTGGGGGGAACTAATGAAAAACTGTTTTTT.

The chain joins TRBV29-1 to TRBJ1-1; unclear D gene. V lost 2 bases and J lost 0, with 4 bases in between. The CDR3 loop spans 12 amino acids. Germline CDR1 SQVTM, CDR2 ANQGSEA. CDR3 nucleotide sequence: TGCAGCGTTGAAAAGATGAACACTGAAGCTTTCTTT. Its translation: CSVEKMNTEAFF.

This chain uses TRBV28 with TRBJ2-7; D uncertain. The CDR3 has 13 amino acids. Trimming removed 1 base at V and 9 bases at J, with 13 bases between. Germline V gives CDR1 MDHEN, CDR2 SYDVKM. This CDR3 reads CASSLSDGSPQYF. The CDR3 region has the DNA TGTGCCAGCAGTTTATCCGACGGATCGCCGCAGTACTTC. The full variable domain, in which reference TRBV28 and TRBJ2-7 provide the parts outside the CDR3, is DVKVTQSSRYLVKRTGEKVFLECVQDMDHENMFWYRQDPGLGLRLIYFSYDVKMKEKGDIPEGYSVSREKKERFSLILESASTNQTSMYLCASSLSDGSPQYFGPGTRLTVT.